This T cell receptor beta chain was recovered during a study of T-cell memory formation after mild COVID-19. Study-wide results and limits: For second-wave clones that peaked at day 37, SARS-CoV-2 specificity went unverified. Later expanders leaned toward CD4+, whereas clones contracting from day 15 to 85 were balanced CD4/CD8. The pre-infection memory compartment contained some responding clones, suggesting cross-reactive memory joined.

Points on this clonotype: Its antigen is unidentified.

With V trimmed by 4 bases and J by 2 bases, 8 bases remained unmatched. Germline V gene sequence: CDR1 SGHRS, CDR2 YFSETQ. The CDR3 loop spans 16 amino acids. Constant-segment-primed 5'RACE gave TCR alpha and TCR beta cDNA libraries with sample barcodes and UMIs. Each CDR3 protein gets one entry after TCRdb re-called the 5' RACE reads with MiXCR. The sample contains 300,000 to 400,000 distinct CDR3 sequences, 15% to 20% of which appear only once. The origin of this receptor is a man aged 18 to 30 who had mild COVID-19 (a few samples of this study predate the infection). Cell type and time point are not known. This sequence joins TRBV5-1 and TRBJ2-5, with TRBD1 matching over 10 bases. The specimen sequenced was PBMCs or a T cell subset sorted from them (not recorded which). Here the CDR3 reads CASSAGQGVWQETQYF. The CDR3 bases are TGCGCCAGCAGCGCCGGACAGGGGGTTTGGCAAGAGACCCAGTACTTC. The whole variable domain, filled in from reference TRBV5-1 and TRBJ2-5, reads KAGVTQTPRYLIKTRGQQVTLSCSPISGHRSVSWYQQTPGQGLQFLFEYFSETQRNKGNFPGRFSGRQFSNSRSEMNVSTLELGDSALYLCASSAGQGVWQETQYFGPGTRLLVL.